This T cell receptor (beta chain) was retrieved from a study of blood T cell repertoires in COVID-19. Study-level information: The United States, Italy and Spain supplied acute and convalescent COVID-19 samples. Nucleic acid was either cDNA or gDNA, and it came from T cells, B-cell-depleted T cells, or PBMCs.

Per the original data handling: Amplification with reference gene primers provided the estimates of nucleated cell counts. The table came from immunoSEQ multiplex PCR; TCRdb's copy has only in-frame clones and leaves some out. V, J and clone size reflect that table, while D and trimming were determined from the DNA. The sample holds some 90,000 clones, around 85% seen once. The J segment lost 8 bases and the V segment lost 3 bases, leaving 2 bases of the junction unmatched. CDR3 length equals 14 residues. Germline-derived CDR1 and CDR2 are MDHEN and SYDVKM. The chain employs TRBV28 and TRBJ1-6; TRBD1 agrees at 9 bases. Sequenced input: peripheral blood. The sequence was obtained from a man aged 55 to 70 with acute or convalescent COVID-19. DNA for the CDR3: TGTGCCAGCAGTTTTGGGACAGGGTATTCACCCCTCCACTTT. Its protein is CASSFGTGYSPLHF. Supplemented by reference TRBV28 and TRBJ1-6, the full variable domain reads DVKVTQSSRYLVKRTGEKVFLECVQDMDHENMFWYRQDPGLGLRLIYFSYDVKMKEKGDIPEGYSVSREKKERFSLILESASTNQTSMYLCASSFGTGYSPLHFGNGTRLTVT.